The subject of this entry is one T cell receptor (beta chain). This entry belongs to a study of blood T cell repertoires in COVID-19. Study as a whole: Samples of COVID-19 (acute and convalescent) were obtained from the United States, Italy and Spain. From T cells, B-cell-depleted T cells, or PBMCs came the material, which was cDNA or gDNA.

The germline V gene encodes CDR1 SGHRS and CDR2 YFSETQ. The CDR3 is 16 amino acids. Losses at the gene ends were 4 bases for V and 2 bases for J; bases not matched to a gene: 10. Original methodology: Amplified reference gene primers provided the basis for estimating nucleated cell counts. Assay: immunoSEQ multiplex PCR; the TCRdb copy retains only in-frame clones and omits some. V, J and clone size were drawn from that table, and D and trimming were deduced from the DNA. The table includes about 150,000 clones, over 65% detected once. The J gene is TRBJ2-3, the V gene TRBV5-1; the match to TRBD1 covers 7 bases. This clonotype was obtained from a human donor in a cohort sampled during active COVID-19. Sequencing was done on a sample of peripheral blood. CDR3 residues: CASSLGDRTYTDTQYF. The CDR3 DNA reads TGCGCCAGCAGCCTGGGGGACAGAACCTACACAGATACGCAGTATTTT.